This record covers a single T cell receptor beta chain. This clonotype has a handful of counts. Its antigen is still unknown. The junction departs from the called germline gene at one end, perhaps through a read error. The sample is drawn from a study of CD8 T cells in ankylosing spondylitis (dated by TCRdb to the late 2010s). Regarding the complete study: To find TCR variants linked to disease, the study profiled T cell receptor beta repertoires in ankylosing spondylitis patients and healthy donors. In total, the full study cohort was made up of some 100 healthy donors and about two dozen ankylosing spondylitis patients. Peripheral blood was sampled, and synovial fluid was also collected from ankylosing spondylitis patients.

The paper as a whole reports these results and caveats: The disease-linked clones had a CD8+ phenotype and were found at relatively low frequencies in peripheral blood. A TCR beta motif made up of several highly homologous amino acid variants appeared to be characteristic of blood from ankylosing spondylitis patients. Some motif variants had previously been reported in the synovial fluid and blood of reactive arthritis patients, which suggests shared mechanisms of disease initiation. Significant enrichment of the disease-linked clones was reported in matched synovial fluid samples from ankylosing spondylitis patients.

TCRdb lists the instrument as Illumina HiSeq 2500. Quantitative 5'-RACE with molecular barcodes was used to prepare TCR beta libraries. Regarding the original processing steps: A new computational method based on a probabilistic model of VDJ rearrangement was used to identify disease-linked TCR variants. Starting from the raw public reads, TCRdb applied fastp trimming at Q25, assembled clones with MiXCR and retained in-frame beta chains. Rows are unified per CDR3 protein, each entry keeping the most common DNA and genes. The V and J calls and clone size are TCRdb's, not the authors'. This sample gives fewer than 250,000 distinct CDR3 sequences in total; roughly a tenth of them show up just once. The top ten clones comprise about 2.8% of the sample. The germline V gene specifies SGHTA as CDR1 and FQGNSA as CDR2. The CDR3 contains 14 residues, cysteine and phenylalanine counted. CDR3 DNA only is kept here, 42 bases in frame from base 1.

The sequencing input was blood, either unsorted or a sorted T cell fraction (not recorded which). Rearrangement joined TRBV7-2 to TRBJ2-5; the D gene is possibly TRBD1, with 8 bases matching. This receptor was taken from a male donor with ankylosing spondylitis or in good health (not recorded which). The CDR3 corresponds to CANSITGGEETQYF. The DNA reads TGTGCCAACAGCATCACAGGGGGGGAAGAGACCCAGTACTTC.